The 20 T cell receptor beta chains below were found in one sample sequenced in a study of PD-1 blockade in classical Hodgkin lymphoma. Using immunoSEQ multiplex PCR, the repertoire was profiled, and TCRdb retains in-frame clones only, with some absent. The sample holds about 4,500 clones, about 80% seen once. Every one of the patients relapsed after autologous stem cell transplantation (brentuximab vedotin exposure was variable). Isolation of CD8+ T cells from thawed PBMCs used magnetic negative selection. The sample was CD8+ T cells from blood, taken at baseline. These receptors were taken from a human donor with classical Hodgkin lymphoma.

V and J are TRBV7-6 and TRBJ2-3; no reliable D call. CDR3 length: 15 amino acids. CDR1 is SGHVS, CDR2 FNYEAQ, per germline. V dropped 0 bases and J dropped 0 bases, with 7 bases sitting between them. CDR3 amino acids: CASSLAGPSTDTQYF. The CDR3 region has the DNA TGTGCCAGCAGCTTAGCGGGTCCTAGCACAGATACGCAGTATTTT.

The CDR3 loop reads CASSQQGTNEKLFF. CDR3 DNA: TGTGCCAGCAGTCAACAGGGTACTAATGAAAAACTGTTTTTT. This chain joins TRBV27 and TRBJ1-4; tentatively, D is TRBD1 (6 bases). The CDR3 is 14 residues long. Trimming removed 5 bases from V and 2 bases from J, with 9 bases in between. Germline values: CDR1 MNHEY, CDR2 SMNVEV (reference sequence).

The gene calls are TRBV27 and TRBJ2-6; no reliable D call. V was cut by 7 bases and J by 2 bases, with 3 bases left in between. Germline V gene sequence: CDR1 MNHEY, CDR2 SMNVEV (reference sequence). This CDR3 comprises 12 residues. Here the CDR3 reads CASKTGANVLTF. CDR3 bases: TGTGCCAGCAAGACTGGGGCCAACGTCCTGACTTTC.

The gene calls are TRBV5-6 and TRBJ1-6; D ambiguous. CDR3 size: 11 residues. The V gene's germline CDR1 is SGHDT and CDR2 YYEEEE. The germline V and J ends were trimmed by 0 bases and 15 bases, with 7 bases remaining between them. For the CDR3, the DNA is TGTGCCAGCAGCTTGGGTTCTGGCCTCCACTTT. Translated, it gives CASSLGSGLHF.

J is TRBJ2-3 and V is TRBV7-2; D is possibly TRBD2 (6 bases). This CDR3 comprises 17 residues. V was trimmed by 1 base and J by 0 bases, leaving 14 bases between them. Germline CDR1 reads SGHTA; CDR2 reads FQGNSA. CDR3 DNA: TGTGCCAGCAGCTTAGGTGGGCCCAGCGGGAGCACAGATACGCAGTATTTT. Its translation is CASSLGGPSGSTDTQYF.

The rearrangement uses TRBV11-3 and TRBJ1-5; D gene uncertain. V dropped 5 bases and J dropped 0 bases, with 11 bases sitting between them. In germline, CDR1 is SGHNT, CDR2 YENEEA. The CDR3 is 15 residues long. CDR3 bases: TGTGCCAGCAGCCCCCGGAGTACTAGCAATCAGCCCCAGCATTTT. Amino acids: CASSPRSTSNQPQHF.

This chain's CDR3 is CASSHRDRDEKLFF. The CDR3 DNA follows: TGTGCCAGCAGCCACCGGGACAGGGACGAAAAACTGTTTTTT. The rearrangement joins TRBV21-1 to TRBJ1-4; the D call in the table, TRBD1, was not verified against the DNA. TRBV21-1 is labeled a pseudogene. There are 14 residues in the CDR3.

V usage is TRBV7-8 and J usage is TRBJ1-1; D not certain. This CDR3 is built from 14 residues. The germline gives CDR1 SGHVS, CDR2 FQNEAQ. The V end lost 4 bases, the J end lost 2 bases, and 11 bases lay between the germline ends. Here the CDR3 reads CASSSLWGNTEAFF. As DNA, the CDR3 is TGTGCCAGCAGCTCTCTTTGGGGTAACACTGAAGCTTTCTTT.

The chain employs TRBV4-1 and TRBJ2-7; maybe TRBD1 (5 bases). The length of the CDR3 is 14 residues. From germline, CDR1 is MGHRA and CDR2 YSYEKL. V lost 3 bases, J lost 4 bases, and 13 bases lay in between. The CDR3 DNA reads TGCGCCAGCAGCCAGGGGCGCTTGGGGTACGAGCAGTACTTC. Its translation is CASSQGRLGYEQYF.

The chain is built from TRBV19 and TRBJ2-2; no definite D call. The V and J ends lost 11 bases and 7 bases respectively, with 11 bases between them. CDR1 and CDR2 from the germline V gene are LNHDA and SQIVND (reference sequence). The CDR3 has 11 amino acids. In DNA form, the CDR3 reads TGTGCCTCCCTCAGAGGCGGGGAGCTGTTTTTT. Translation gives CASLRGGELFF.

The rearrangement links TRBV9 to TRBJ2-1; 8 bases match TRBD1. Trimming removed 0 bases from V and 4 bases from J; junction bases left unmatched: 9. This CDR3 contains 17 residues. The germline V gene has CDR1 SGDLS and CDR2 YYNGEE. CDR3 coding DNA: TGTGCCAGCAGCGTAGCCCCCGGGACAGGAGTGTACAATGAGCAGTTCTTC. This gives the protein CASSVAPGTGVYNEQFF.

The chain links TRBV10-2 to TRBJ2-1, with D unresolved. The CDR3 contains 17 residues. Germline CDR1 is WSHSY and CDR2 is SAAADI. V dropped 4 bases and J dropped 6 bases, with 22 bases sitting between them. The CDR3, as DNA: TGCGCCAGCAGTGGGTTCGGGCGGCCCCCAGTAGGCAATGAGCAGTTCTTC. Translated, it gives CASSGFGRPPVGNEQFF.

The chain uses TRBV29-1 and TRBJ2-3; the D is unclear. The germline V gene has CDR1 SQVTM and CDR2 ANQGSEA. V was pared by 0 bases and J by 6 bases, with 10 bases between. The CDR3 length is 13 residues. The chain's CDR3 is CSVEDPGWDTQYF. The CDR3 DNA is TGCAGCGTTGAAGATCCCGGTTGGGATACGCAGTATTTT.

This rearrangement joins TRBV9 to TRBJ2-7; 10 nucleotides line up with TRBD2. This CDR3 has 16 amino acids. Germline CDR1 is SGDLS and CDR2 is YYNGEE. The V gene end was trimmed by 2 bases and the J gene end by 0 bases; junction bases not matched to a gene: 5. CDR3 nucleotide sequence: TGTGCCAGCAGCGTTGTAACTAGCGGGGTCTCCTACGAGCAGTACTTC. It translates to CASSVVTSGVSYEQYF.

The chain employs TRBV6-1 and TRBJ1-1; D is uncertain. Germline assignment: CDR1 MNHNS and CDR2 SASEGT. Deletions cut 4 bases from V and 4 bases from J, with 13 bases between. The length of the CDR3 is 14 residues. The CDR3 DNA follows: TGTGCCAGCAGTGCCCTTACTTGGCGCACTGAAGCTTTCTTT. Translating gives CASSALTWRTEAFF.

This chain links TRBV7-9 with TRBJ2-3; D not certain. CDR1 is SEHNR, CDR2 FQNEAQ, per germline (reference sequence). The CDR3 consists of 15 residues. V was clipped by 2 bases and J by 4 bases, with 13 bases between them. The DNA for the CDR3 is TGTGCCAGCAGCTTATTGAGGCAGGTGGCAGATACGCAGTATTTT. Amino acids: CASSLLRQVADTQYF. The full variable domain, completed using reference TRBV7-9 and TRBJ2-3, is DTGVSQNPRHKITKRGQNVTFRCDPISEHNRLYWYRQTLGQGPEFLTYFQNEAQLEKSRLLSDRFSAERPKGSFSTLEIQRTEQGDSAMYLCASSLLRQVADTQYFGPGTRLTVL.

The chain employs TRBV7-9 and TRBJ1-4; the match to TRBD1 covers 7 bases. The CDR3 totals 16 residues. Germline values: CDR1 SEHNR, CDR2 FQNEAQ (reference sequence). Trimming took 5 bases from V and 7 from J; bases not matched to a gene: 13. The CDR3 is CASSTNFDREPEKLFF. CDR3 DNA sequence: TGTGCCAGCAGCACCAATTTTGACAGGGAGCCTGAAAAACTGTTTTTT.

This chain connects TRBV5-1 to TRBJ2-7; a possible D gene is TRBD2 (6 bases). The CDR3 extends over 18 amino acids. Trimming removed 1 base at V and 0 bases at J, with 20 bases between. CDR1 is SGHRS and CDR2 is YFSETQ in the germline V gene. CDR3 sequence: CASSLSLEGGSHSYEQYF. Written as DNA, the CDR3 is TGCGCCAGCAGCTTGAGCCTGGAGGGAGGATCCCACTCCTACGAGCAGTACTTC.

The chain joins TRBV13 to TRBJ2-2; D remains unclear. V gave up 5 bases and J gave up 7 bases, with 14 bases separating them. CDR1 PRHDT and CDR2 FYEKMQ come from the germline V gene (reference sequence). The length of the CDR3 is 14 residues. DNA of the CDR3: TGTGCCAGCAGCCCGATTGAGACGGGCGGGGAGCTGTTTTTT. This translates into CASSPIETGGELFF.

This clone was picked up one time. The chain recombines TRBV6-4 with TRBJ2-1; the match to TRBD2 covers 10 bases. The V gene's germline CDR1 is MRHNA and CDR2 SNTAGT. The CDR3 totals 15 residues. V trimming: 3 bases; J trimming: 9 bases; junction bases outside the gene matches: 8. The CDR3 region is CASSDDLAGDSEQFF. DNA of the CDR3: TGTGCCAGCAGTGATGATCTAGCGGGAGATAGTGAGCAGTTCTTC.